One and the same sample provided the 17 T cell receptor beta chains below, sequenced in a study of blood T cell repertoires in COVID-19. The assay was immunoSEQ multiplex PCR, and TCRdb's table has in-frame clones only and misses some. The sample records roughly 58,000 clones, 75% to 85% being singletons. The sample was peripheral blood. The receptors come from a man in his sixties with COVID-19, enrolled during active disease.

The rearrangement joins TRBV4-3 to TRBJ1-2; 7 bases map to TRBD1. The CDR3 has 15 amino acids. V shed 5 bases and J 4 bases; nucleotides not matched to a gene: 10. The germline gives CDR1 LGHNA, CDR2 YSLEER. This CDR3 reads CASSDAPGQTYGYTF. DNA of the CDR3: TGCGCCAGCAGCGACGCCCCGGGACAGACCTATGGCTACACCTTC.

This chain joins TRBV3-1 (or the pseudogene TRBV3-2) and TRBJ2-7; 10 bases align to TRBD2. The length of the CDR3 is 15 residues. Trimming took 0 bases from V and 9 from J; bases not matched to a gene: 8. Germline CDR1 LGHDT, CDR2 YNNKEL (reference sequence). The CDR3 sequence: CASSQEERGGRRQYF. The CDR3 DNA sequence: TGTGCCAGCAGCCAAGAGGAGCGGGGGGGCCGGCGGCAGTACTTC.

This sequence joins TRBV10-3 and TRBJ2-3; 8 positions match TRBD2. Germline CDR1 is ENHRY and CDR2 is SYGVKD. V shed 3 bases, J shed 10 bases, and the junction held 12 bases outside the gene matches. The CDR3 covers 15 residues. CDR3 amino acids: CAISERVTSAGSQYF. Written as DNA, the CDR3 is TGTGCCATCAGTGAAAGGGTGACTAGCGCGGGATCGCAGTATTTT.

The chain recombines TRBV2 with TRBJ1-5; TRBD1 might be the D (6 bases). Germline lookup yields CDR1 SNHLY and CDR2 FYNNEI. The CDR3 contains 14 residues. V lost 6 bases, J lost 1 base, and 10 bases lay in between. DNA of the CDR3: TGTGCCAGCAGCATAGGACAGAGCAATCAGCCCCAGCATTTT. It yields the protein CASSIGQSNQPQHF.

The chain recombines TRBV11-3 with TRBJ2-2, with TRBD1 as a possible D gene (5 bases). The V gene lost 6 bases and the J gene lost 4 bases, with 12 bases spanning the gap. Per the germline V gene, CDR1 is SGHNT and CDR2 is YENEEA. The CDR3 loop spans 14 amino acids. The CDR3 protein is CASSNRFATGELFF. CDR3 coding DNA: TGTGCCAGCAGTAACAGGTTTGCCACCGGGGAGCTGTTTTTT.

The chain couples TRBV3-1 (or the pseudogene TRBV3-2) to TRBJ1-1; weak D call: TRBD1 (6 bases). The CDR3 is 17 residues long. Germline CDR1 reads LGHDT; CDR2 reads YNNKEL (reference sequence). V lost 4 bases, J lost 3 bases, and 21 bases lay in between. CDR3 DNA: TGTGCCAGCAGCCGCGGGGGCGGGGGGCGCGTTCACACTGAAGCTTTCTTT. Its translation: CASSRGGGGRVHTEAFF.

CDR3 in DNA: TGTGCCAGCAGCTCCCCCGGTCGGACAGACTCCGAGCAGTACTTC. Its translation is CASSSPGRTDSEQYF. The chain employs TRBV7-9 and TRBJ2-7, with D maybe TRBD1 (6 bases). V was pared by 4 bases and J by 6 bases, with 19 bases between. CDR3 size: 15 residues. In germline, CDR1 is SEHNR, CDR2 FQNEAQ (reference sequence).

This rearrangement joins TRBV5-4 to TRBJ2-2; 9 nucleotides align to TRBD2. CDR1 is SGHNT, CDR2 YYREEE, per germline (reference sequence). Losses at the gene ends were 4 bases for V and 1 base for J; bases not matched to a gene: 8. The CDR3 sequence is 17 residues long. Written as DNA, the CDR3 is TGTGCCAGCAGCCTGCCGACTAGCGGAGTGAACACCGGGGAGCTGTTTTTT. Translating gives CASSLPTSGVNTGELFF.

The rearrangement links TRBV18 to TRBJ1-1; 11 nucleotides match TRBD1. CDR3 length equals 18 residues. The V segment lost 1 base and the J segment 4 bases; nucleotides outside the gene matches: 11. CDR1 KGHSH and CDR2 LQKENI come from the germline V gene. In DNA form, the CDR3 reads TGTGCCAGCTCACCACTTTATGGACAGGGGGCTGGGGGCACTGAAGCTTTCTTT. The encoded protein is CASSPLYGQGAGGTEAFF. The full variable domain, rest sourced from reference TRBV18 and TRBJ1-1, is NAGVMQNPRHLVRRRGQEARLRCSPMKGHSHVYWYRQLPEEGLKFMVYLQKENIIDESGMPKERFSAEFPKEGPSILRIQQVVRGDSAAYFCASSPLYGQGAGGTEAFFGQGTRLTVV.

This clone showed up just a few times. The CDR3, as DNA: TGTGCCAGCAGCGCGCCCGGGACTAGCGGATACAATGAGCAGTTCTTC. Its protein is CASSAPGTSGYNEQFF. The V gene is TRBV9, the J gene TRBJ2-1; TRBD2 matches 11 bases. The germline V gene has CDR1 SGDLS and CDR2 YYNGEE. V shed 3 bases, J shed 4 bases, and the junction held 6 bases outside the gene matches. The CDR3 spans 16 residues.

The chain couples TRBV11-3 to TRBJ2-5; no reliable D call. Germline V gene data show CDR1 as SGHNT and CDR2 as YENEEA. The CDR3 is 13 amino acids. The ends were cut back, 7 bases at V and 5 bases at J, with 14 bases in the middle. The CDR3 is CASIDPGRETQYF. CDR3 coding DNA: TGTGCCAGCATCGACCCCGGCAGGGAGACCCAGTACTTC. The full variable domain, in which reference TRBV11-3 and TRBJ2-5 provide the parts outside the CDR3, is EAGVVQSPRYKIIEKKQPVAFWCNPISGHNTLYWYLQNLGQGPELLIRYENEEAVDDSQLPKDRFSAERLKGVDSTLKIQPAELGDSAVYLCASIDPGRETQYFGPGTRLLVL.

With respect to this clone: Additional DNA sequences in this sample encode the identical CDR3. V gene TRBV6-6 combines with J gene TRBJ2-3, with 8 bases lining up with TRBD1. CDR1 and CDR2 (germline): MNHNY, SVGAGI (reference sequence). Trimming took 2 bases from V and 3 from J; bases not matched to a gene: 1. The CDR3 is 14 amino acids. As DNA, the CDR3 is TGTGCCAGCAGTTACGGACAGGGAACAGATACGCAGTATTTT. Its protein is CASSYGQGTDTQYF.

The genes are TRBV24-1 and TRBJ1-2; D is possibly TRBD1 (6 bases). This CDR3 is 13 amino acids long. The germline CDR1 and CDR2 sequences are KGHDR and SFDVKD. V shed 7 bases and J shed 2 bases, with 10 bases lying between them. CDR3 amino acids: CATSRGSNYGYTF. The CDR3, as DNA: TGTGCCACCAGCAGGGGCTCCAACTATGGCTACACCTTC.

The CDR3 DNA follows: TGTGCCAGCAGCCGAACAGGGGTGGAGGCGGGCGAGCAGTACTTC. This codes for CASSRTGVEAGEQYF. V and J are TRBV6-5 and TRBJ2-7; TRBD1 matches at 7 bases. The CDR3 loop spans 15 amino acids. CDR1 and CDR2 from the germline V gene are MNHEY and SVGAGI. Germline trimming cut 6 bases from V and 6 bases from J; bases unmatched to any gene: 14.

This chain joins TRBV5-4 and TRBJ2-1, with 7 positions matching TRBD2. Germline CDR1 reads SGHNT; CDR2 reads YYREEE (reference sequence). Trimming at V came to 0 bases and at J to 7 bases, leaving 7 bases not matched to a gene. The CDR3 has 15 residues. The CDR3 loop reads CASSLGPIGGNEQFF. In DNA form, the CDR3 reads TGTGCCAGCAGCTTGGGGCCTATCGGGGGGAATGAGCAGTTCTTC.

V is TRBV6-5 and J is TRBJ1-5; D perhaps matches TRBD1 (6 bases). CDR3 length equals 13 residues. V was trimmed by 6 bases and J by 7 bases, leaving 13 bases between them. CDR1 and CDR2 from the germline V gene are MNHEY and SVGAGI. CDR3 amino acids: CASSVDRLQPQHF. As DNA, the CDR3 is TGTGCCAGCAGCGTAGACAGGCTCCAGCCCCAGCATTTT.

The rearrangement links TRBV12-3 or TRBV12-4 to TRBJ2-3; D might be TRBD2 (5 bases). V lost 4 bases, J lost 1 base, and 6 bases lay in between. This CDR3 contains 13 residues. The CDR3 DNA reads as TGTGCCAGCAGTTGGACTGGCACAGATACGCAGTATTTT. Translated, it gives CASSWTGTDTQYF.